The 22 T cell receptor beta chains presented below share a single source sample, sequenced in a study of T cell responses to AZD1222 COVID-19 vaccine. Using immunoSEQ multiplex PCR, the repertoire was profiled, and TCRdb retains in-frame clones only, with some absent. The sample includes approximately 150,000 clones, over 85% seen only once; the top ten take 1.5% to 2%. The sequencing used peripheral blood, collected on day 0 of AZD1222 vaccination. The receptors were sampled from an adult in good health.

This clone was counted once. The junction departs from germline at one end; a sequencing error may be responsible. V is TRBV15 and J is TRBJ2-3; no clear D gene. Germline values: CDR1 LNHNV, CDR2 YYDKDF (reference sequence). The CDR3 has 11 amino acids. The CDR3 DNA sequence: TGTGCCACCAGCAGCATAGATACGCAGTATTTT. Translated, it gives CATSSIDTQYF.

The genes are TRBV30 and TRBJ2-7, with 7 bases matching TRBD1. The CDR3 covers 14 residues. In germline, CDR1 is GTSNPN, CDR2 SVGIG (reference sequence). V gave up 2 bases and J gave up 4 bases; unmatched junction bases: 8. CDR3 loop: CAWSIRTGFYEQYF. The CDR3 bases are TGTGCCTGGAGTATTAGGACAGGTTTTTACGAGCAGTACTTC.

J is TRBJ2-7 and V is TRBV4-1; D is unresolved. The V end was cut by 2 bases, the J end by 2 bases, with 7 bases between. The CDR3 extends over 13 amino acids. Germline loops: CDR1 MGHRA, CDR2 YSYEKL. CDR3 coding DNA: TGCGCCAGCAGCCAATCGGTTCCCTACGAGCAGTACTTC. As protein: CASSQSVPYEQYF.

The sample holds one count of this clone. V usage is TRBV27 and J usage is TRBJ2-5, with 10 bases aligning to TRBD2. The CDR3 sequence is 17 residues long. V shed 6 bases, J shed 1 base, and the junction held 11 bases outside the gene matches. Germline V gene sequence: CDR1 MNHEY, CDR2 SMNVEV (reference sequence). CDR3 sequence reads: CASSLTRLAGAQETQYF. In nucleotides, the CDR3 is TGTGCCAGCAGCCTAACGAGACTAGCGGGTGCCCAAGAGACCCAGTACTTC.

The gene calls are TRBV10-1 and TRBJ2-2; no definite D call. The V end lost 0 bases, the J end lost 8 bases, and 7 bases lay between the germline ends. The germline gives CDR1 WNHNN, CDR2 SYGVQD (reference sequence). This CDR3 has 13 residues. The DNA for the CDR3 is TGCGCCAGCAGTGAGTCGACCGGGGGGGAGCTGTTTTTT. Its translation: CASSESTGGELFF.

CDR3 sequence (DNA): TGTGCCAGCAGCCAAGATTGGACAGGAATAAATTCACCCCTCCACTTT. It translates to CASSQDWTGINSPLHF. The chain employs TRBV4-2 and TRBJ1-6; TRBD1 agrees at 7 bases. The V gene end was trimmed by 0 bases and the J gene end by 7 bases; junction bases not matched to a gene: 6. The CDR3 totals 16 residues. Looked up from germline, CDR1 is LGHNA and CDR2 is YNFKEQ.

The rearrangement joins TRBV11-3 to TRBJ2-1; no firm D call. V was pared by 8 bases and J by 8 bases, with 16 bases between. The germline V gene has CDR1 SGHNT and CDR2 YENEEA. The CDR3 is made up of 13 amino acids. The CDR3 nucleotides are TGTGCCAGCGCCACCCAAGGGTCGGATGAGCAGTTCTTC. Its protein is CASATQGSDEQFF.

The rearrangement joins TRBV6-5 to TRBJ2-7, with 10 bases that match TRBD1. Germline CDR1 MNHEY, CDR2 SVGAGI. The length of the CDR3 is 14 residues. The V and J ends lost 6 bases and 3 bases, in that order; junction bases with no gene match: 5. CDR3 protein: CASSRGQGDYEQYF. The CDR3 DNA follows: TGTGCCAGCAGCCGCGGACAGGGGGACTACGAGCAGTACTTC.

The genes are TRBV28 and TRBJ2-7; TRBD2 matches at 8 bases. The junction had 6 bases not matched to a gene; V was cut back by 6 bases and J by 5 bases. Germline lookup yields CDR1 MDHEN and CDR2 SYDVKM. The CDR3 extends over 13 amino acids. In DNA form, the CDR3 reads TGTGCCAGCAGCCGGGGGGGGATGGACGAGCAGTACTTC. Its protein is CASSRGGMDEQYF.

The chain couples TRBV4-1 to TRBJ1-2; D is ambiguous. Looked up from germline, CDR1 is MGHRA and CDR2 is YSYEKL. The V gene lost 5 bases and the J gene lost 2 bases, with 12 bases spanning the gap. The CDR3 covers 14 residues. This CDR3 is CASSTNRVNYGYTF. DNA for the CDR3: TGCGCCAGCAGCACCAATCGAGTCAACTATGGCTACACCTTC.

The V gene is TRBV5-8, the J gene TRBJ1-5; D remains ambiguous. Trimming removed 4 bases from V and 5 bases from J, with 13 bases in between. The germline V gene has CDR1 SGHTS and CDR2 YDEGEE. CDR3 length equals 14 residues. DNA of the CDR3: TGTGCCAGCAGCCCCGAGAGGGCAGATCAGCCCCAGCATTTT. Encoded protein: CASSPERADQPQHF.

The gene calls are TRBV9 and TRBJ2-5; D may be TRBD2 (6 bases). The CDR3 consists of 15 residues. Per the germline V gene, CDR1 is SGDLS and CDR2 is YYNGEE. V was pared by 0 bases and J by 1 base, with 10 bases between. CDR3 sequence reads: CASSVDPGGQETQYF. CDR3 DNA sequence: TGTGCCAGCAGCGTAGATCCCGGGGGCCAAGAGACCCAGTACTTC.

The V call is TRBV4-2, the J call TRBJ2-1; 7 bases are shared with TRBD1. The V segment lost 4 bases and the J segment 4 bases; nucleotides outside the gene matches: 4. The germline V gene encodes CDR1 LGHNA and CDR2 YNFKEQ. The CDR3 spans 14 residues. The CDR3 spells CASSLARGYNEQFF. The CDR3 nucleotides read TGTGCCAGCAGCCTGGCCAGGGGGTACAATGAGCAGTTCTTC.

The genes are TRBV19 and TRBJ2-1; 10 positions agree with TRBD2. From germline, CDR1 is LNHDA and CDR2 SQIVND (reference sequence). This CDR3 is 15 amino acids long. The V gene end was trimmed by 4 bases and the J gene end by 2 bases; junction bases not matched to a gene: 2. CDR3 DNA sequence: TGTGCCAGTAGTACACTAGCGGGACCCTACAATGAGCAGTTCTTC. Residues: CASSTLAGPYNEQFF.

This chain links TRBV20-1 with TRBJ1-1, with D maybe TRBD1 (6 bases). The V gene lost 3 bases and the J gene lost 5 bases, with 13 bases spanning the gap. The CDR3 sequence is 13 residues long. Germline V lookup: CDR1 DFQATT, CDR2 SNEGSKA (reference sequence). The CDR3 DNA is TGCAGTGCTAGTAGGGGGGTTGGGACTGAAGCTTTCTTT. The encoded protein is CSASRGVGTEAFF.

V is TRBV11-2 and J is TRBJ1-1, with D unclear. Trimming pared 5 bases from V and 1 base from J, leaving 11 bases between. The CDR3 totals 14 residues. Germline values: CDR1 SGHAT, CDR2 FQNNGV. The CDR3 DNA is TGTGCCAGCAGCCTTCTGACGGAGAACACTGAAGCTTTCTTT. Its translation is CASSLLTENTEAFF.

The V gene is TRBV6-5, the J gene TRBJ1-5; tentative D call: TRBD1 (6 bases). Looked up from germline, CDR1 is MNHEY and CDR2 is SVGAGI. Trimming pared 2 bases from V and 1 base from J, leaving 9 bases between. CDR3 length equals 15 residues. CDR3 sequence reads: CASSYRGSSNQPQHF. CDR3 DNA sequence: TGTGCCAGCAGTTACAGGGGGAGCAGCAATCAGCCCCAGCATTTT.

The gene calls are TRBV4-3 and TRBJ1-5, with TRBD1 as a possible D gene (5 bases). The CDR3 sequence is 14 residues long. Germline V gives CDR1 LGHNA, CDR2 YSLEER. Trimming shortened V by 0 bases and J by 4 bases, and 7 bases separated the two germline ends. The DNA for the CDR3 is TGCGCCAGCAGCCAAGAATGGGGGAATCAGCCCCAGCATTTT. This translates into CASSQEWGNQPQHF.

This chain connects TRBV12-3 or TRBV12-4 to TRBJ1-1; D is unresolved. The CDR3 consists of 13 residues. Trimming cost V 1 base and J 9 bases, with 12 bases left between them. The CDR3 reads CASSLEEITQAFF. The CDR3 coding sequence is TGTGCCAGCAGTTTAGAGGAGATAACTCAAGCTTTCTTT.

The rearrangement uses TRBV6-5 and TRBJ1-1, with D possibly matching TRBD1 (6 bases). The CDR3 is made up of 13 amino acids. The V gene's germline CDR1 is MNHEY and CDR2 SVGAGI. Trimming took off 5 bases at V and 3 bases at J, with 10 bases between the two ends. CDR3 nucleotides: TGTGCCAGCAGTCGAAACAGGGACACTGAAGCTTTCTTT. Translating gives CASSRNRDTEAFF.

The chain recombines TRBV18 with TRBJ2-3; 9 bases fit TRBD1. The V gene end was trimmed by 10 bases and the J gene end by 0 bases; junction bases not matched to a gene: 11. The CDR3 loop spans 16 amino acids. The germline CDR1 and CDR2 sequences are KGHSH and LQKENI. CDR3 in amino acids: CATSFSGTGSTDTQYF. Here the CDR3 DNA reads TGTGCCACCTCTTTTTCCGGGACAGGGAGCACAGATACGCAGTATTTT.

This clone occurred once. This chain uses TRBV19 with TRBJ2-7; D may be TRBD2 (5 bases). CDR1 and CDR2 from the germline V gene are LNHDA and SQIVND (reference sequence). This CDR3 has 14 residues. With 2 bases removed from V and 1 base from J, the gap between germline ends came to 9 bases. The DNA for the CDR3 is TGTGCCAGTAGTATAACGGGGAATTCCTACGAGCAGTACTTC. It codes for CASSITGNSYEQYF.